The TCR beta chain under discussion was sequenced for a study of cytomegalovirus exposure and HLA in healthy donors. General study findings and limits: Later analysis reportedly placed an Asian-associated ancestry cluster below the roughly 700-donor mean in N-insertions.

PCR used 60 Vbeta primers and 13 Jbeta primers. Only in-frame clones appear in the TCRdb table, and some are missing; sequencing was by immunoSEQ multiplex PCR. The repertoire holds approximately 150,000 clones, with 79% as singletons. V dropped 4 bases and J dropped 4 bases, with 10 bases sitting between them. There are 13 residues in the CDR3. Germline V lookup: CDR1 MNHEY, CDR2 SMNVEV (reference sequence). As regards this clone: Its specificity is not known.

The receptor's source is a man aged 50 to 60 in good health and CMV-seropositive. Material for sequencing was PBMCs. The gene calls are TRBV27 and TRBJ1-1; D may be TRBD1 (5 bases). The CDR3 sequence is CASSWGKFTEAFF. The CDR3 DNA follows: TGTGCCAGCAGTTGGGGCAAATTCACTGAAGCTTTCTTT.